The clone carrying this T cell receptor (beta chain) was counted only a few times. Its antigen remains unidentified. This sample is part of a study of cytomegalovirus exposure and HLA in healthy donors. General study points: TCR beta sequences reportedly predicted the HLA-A and HLA-B alleles of most subjects accurately.

Germline CDR1 reads MNHNS; CDR2 reads SASEGT. This CDR3 is 15 amino acids long. Trimming cost V 6 bases and J 0 bases, with 11 bases left between them. Among the donors, all were healthy bone marrow donors. 60 Vbeta and 13 Jbeta primers were used in PCR. Profiling relied on immunoSEQ multiplex PCR, and the TCRdb table lists in-frame clones only, not all of them. The table includes 85,000 to 130,000 clones, 79% detected once. The chain recombines TRBV6-1 with TRBJ2-2; possibly TRBD2 for D (6 bases). The source is a female donor in good health and CMV-seropositive. The specimen was PBMCs. The CDR3 coding sequence is TGTGCCAGCAGGTGGGACTCATCGAACACCGGGGAGCTGTTTTTT. Its protein product is CASRWDSSNTGELFF.